This T cell receptor (beta chain) came from a study of CD8+ T cells in alopecia areata. This clone has a handful of counts. Treatment in this sample: oral pan-JAK inhibitor, 5-10 mg twice daily. Isolated RNA was reverse transcribed into cDNA used as the sequencing template. TCRdb's table, derived via immunoSEQ multiplex PCR, lists solely in-frame clones and lacks some. The sample includes 170,000 or so clones, around 50% of them seen just once. The CDR3 length is 13 residues. Germline V gene data show CDR1 as SGDLS and CDR2 as YYNGEE. V was pared by 4 bases and J by 8 bases, with 13 bases between. The input for sequencing was CD8+ T cells sorted from blood, taken at week 24, from a patient treated with tofacitinib. The J gene is TRBJ2-1, the V gene TRBV9, with D possibly called TRBD1 or TRBD2 (6 bases each). This TCR derives from a human donor with alopecia areata. CDR3 in DNA: TGTGCCAGCAGCCTCCCAGGGGAGGATGAGCAGTTCTTC. Protein sequence: CASSLPGEDEQFF.